The next 14 T cell receptor beta chains were all read from a single sample in a study of identical twins. TCRdb ran MiXCR on the 5' RACE reads and lists one entry per CDR3 protein. In the table there are hundreds of thousands of distinct CDR3 sequences, more than 6.5% of which are singletons. The same sample was also studied in work on yellow fever vaccine responses in identical twins.

Specimen: memory (CD45RO+) T cells sorted from blood. The receptor source for this set is a woman younger than 35 in good health.

In this sample, this clonotype turned up many times. V gene TRBV2 combines with J gene TRBJ2-7; 10 bases align to TRBD2. This CDR3 region has 15 residues. V lost 5 bases and J lost 3; bases outside the gene matches: 7. Germline assignment: CDR1 SNHLY and CDR2 FYNNEI. CDR3 nucleotide sequence: TGTGCCAGCAGTCTATCTAGCGGGAGTTTCTACGAGCAGTACTTC. Amino acid sequence: CASSLSSGSFYEQYF.

This clonotype was observed at least ten times. This sequence joins TRBV10-3 and TRBJ1-2, with D possibly being TRBD1 (5 bases). The germline V gene encodes CDR1 ENHRY and CDR2 SYGVKD. V lost 2 bases to trimming and J lost 7 bases, with 17 bases between them. The CDR3 consists of 15 residues. CDR3 residues: CAISEDRAGQSGYTF. In nucleotides, the CDR3 is TGTGCCATCAGTGAGGATCGGGCAGGGCAAAGTGGCTACACCTTC.

V and J are TRBV4-1 and TRBJ2-5; TRBD1 might be the D (5 bases). Looked up from germline, CDR1 is MGHRA and CDR2 is YSYEKL. Trimming removed 5 bases from V and 0 bases from J, with 10 bases in between. There are 14 residues in the CDR3. CDR3 nucleotides: TGCGCCAGCAGCAGGGGTTCTTACCAAGAGACCCAGTACTTC. It specifies CASSRGSYQETQYF.

This clonotype was seen many times. The chain couples TRBV29-1 to TRBJ1-1; the D is unclear. The CDR3 is 13 residues long. Trimming cost V 3 bases and J 4 bases, with 12 bases left between them. Germline V CDR1 and CDR2: SQVTM, ANQGSEA. In DNA form, the CDR3 reads TGCAGCGTTGATAGGGAGTCGGGCACTGAAGCTTTCTTT. Protein: CSVDRESGTEAFF.

This clonotype was counted a few times. The chain joins TRBV15 to TRBJ1-1; possible D gene TRBD1, 6 bases. There are 15 residues in the CDR3. CDR1 is LNHNV and CDR2 is YYDKDF in the germline V gene (reference sequence). Trimming stripped 0 bases from V and 0 bases from J, with 8 bases between. CDR3 sequence: CATSREQGVNTEAFF. CDR3 bases: TGTGCCACCAGCAGAGAACAGGGTGTGAACACTGAAGCTTTCTTT. Filled out from reference TRBV15 and TRBJ1-1, the complete variable domain reads DAMVIQNPRYQVTQFGKPVTLSCSQTLNHNVMYWYQQKSSQAPKLLFHYYDKDFNNEADTPDNFQSRRPNTSFCFLDIRSPGLGDTAMYLCATSREQGVNTEAFFGQGTRLTVV.

V usage is TRBV6-1 and J usage is TRBJ1-4, with D uncertain. This CDR3 is 16 amino acids long. Germline V gene sequence: CDR1 MNHNS, CDR2 SASEGT. V shed 5 bases and J shed 2 bases, with 15 bases lying between them. The chain's CDR3 is CASSKDAVATNEKLFF. The DNA of the CDR3 is TGTGCCAGCAGTAAAGATGCGGTTGCGACTAATGAAAAACTGTTTTTT.

This clonotype appeared a few times. The chain employs TRBV18 and TRBJ2-1; 11 bases agree with TRBD2. The CDR3 covers 19 residues. J was trimmed by 0 bases and V by 2 bases; bases with no gene match: 9. Germline loops: CDR1 KGHSH, CDR2 LQKENI. CDR3 bases: TGTGCCAGCTCACCAGGCTCTAGCGGGAGGTCGAGCTCCTACAATGAGCAGTTCTTC. This gives the protein CASSPGSSGRSSSYNEQFF.

In its sample, this clonotype was seen a few times. The genes are TRBV5-5 and TRBJ1-4; no definite D call. This CDR3 has 13 amino acids. Germline V lookup: CDR1 SGHKS, CDR2 YYEKEE (reference sequence). Trimming shortened V by 4 bases and J by 6 bases, and 10 bases separated the two germline ends. CDR3 nucleotide sequence: TGTGCCAGCAGCCCGGGCGAGGATGAAAAACTGTTTTTT. Its protein is CASSPGEDEKLFF. The whole variable domain, remainder taken from reference TRBV5-5 and TRBJ1-4, is DAGVTQSPTHLIKTRGQQVTLRCSPISGHKSVSWYQQVLGQGPQFIFQYYEKEERGRGNFPDRFSARQFPNYSSELNVNALLLGDSALYLCASSPGEDEKLFFGSGTQLSVL.

V is TRBV2 and J is TRBJ1-1; D gene unclear. This CDR3 has 13 residues. Trimming left V 6 bases short and J 1 base short, with 9 bases between. CDR1 and CDR2 from the germline V gene are SNHLY and FYNNEI. Here the CDR3 DNA reads TGTGCCAGCAGCGTCTCTAAGAACACTGAAGCTTTCTTT. This sequence encodes CASSVSKNTEAFF.

This clonotype was picked up many times. This chain connects TRBV25-1 to TRBJ2-1; 11 bases are shared with TRBD2. The CDR3 has 17 residues. CDR1 is MGHDK, CDR2 SYGVNS, per germline. With V trimmed by 1 base and J by 5 bases, 7 bases remained unmatched. The CDR3 loop reads CASSEWGSGGADNEQFF. The CDR3, as DNA: TGTGCCAGCAGTGAATGGGGTAGCGGGGGGGCCGACAATGAGCAGTTCTTC.

This clonotype came up many times. The J gene is TRBJ2-1, the V gene TRBV20-1, with 8 bases lining up with TRBD2. Per the germline V gene, CDR1 is DFQATT and CDR2 is SNEGSKA (reference sequence). The V gene end was trimmed by 6 bases and the J gene end by 0 bases; junction bases not matched to a gene: 7. The CDR3 runs to 15 residues. This chain's CDR3 is CSAGGGRSSYNEQFF. The CDR3 bases are TGCAGTGCCGGGGGGGGCCGGAGCTCCTACAATGAGCAGTTCTTC.

This rearrangement joins TRBV6-1 to TRBJ1-1, with D hard to call. The germline V gene has CDR1 MNHNS and CDR2 SASEGT. This CDR3 has 16 residues. V was pared by 4 bases and J by 4 bases, with 19 bases between. This CDR3 is CASSGAHRAYGTEAFF. In DNA form, the CDR3 reads TGTGCCAGCAGTGGTGCCCATCGGGCATACGGCACTGAAGCTTTCTTT.

In this sample, this clonotype turned up a few times. This chain joins TRBV20-1 and TRBJ2-5; unclear D gene. The germline V gene has CDR1 DFQATT and CDR2 SNEGSKA (reference sequence). Trimming took off 2 bases at V and 5 bases at J, with 15 bases between the two ends. The CDR3 length is 14 residues. The CDR3 protein is CSARKTGVRETQYF. The CDR3, as DNA: TGCAGTGCTAGAAAAACTGGTGTACGGGAGACCCAGTACTTC.

V and J are TRBV21-1 and TRBJ2-1. TRBV21-1 is described as a pseudogene. The CDR3 loop spans 12 amino acids. CDR3 residues: CASSKATYRQFF. CDR3 coding DNA: TGTGCCAGCAGCAAAGCTACGTATCGTCAGTTCTTC.